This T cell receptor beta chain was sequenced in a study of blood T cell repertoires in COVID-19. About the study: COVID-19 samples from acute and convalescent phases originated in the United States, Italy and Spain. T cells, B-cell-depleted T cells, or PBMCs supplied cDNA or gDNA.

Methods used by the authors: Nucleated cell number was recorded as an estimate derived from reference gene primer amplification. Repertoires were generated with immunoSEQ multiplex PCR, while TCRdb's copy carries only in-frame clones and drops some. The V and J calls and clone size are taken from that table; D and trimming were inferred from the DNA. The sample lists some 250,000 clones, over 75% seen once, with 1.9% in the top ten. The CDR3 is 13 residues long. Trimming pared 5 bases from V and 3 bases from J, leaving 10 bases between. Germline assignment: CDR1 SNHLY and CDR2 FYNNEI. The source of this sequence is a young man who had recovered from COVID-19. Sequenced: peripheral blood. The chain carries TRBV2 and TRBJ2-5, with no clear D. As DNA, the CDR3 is TGTGCCAGCAGTTCTTTACTGGAAGAGACCCAGTACTTC. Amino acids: CASSSLLEETQYF.